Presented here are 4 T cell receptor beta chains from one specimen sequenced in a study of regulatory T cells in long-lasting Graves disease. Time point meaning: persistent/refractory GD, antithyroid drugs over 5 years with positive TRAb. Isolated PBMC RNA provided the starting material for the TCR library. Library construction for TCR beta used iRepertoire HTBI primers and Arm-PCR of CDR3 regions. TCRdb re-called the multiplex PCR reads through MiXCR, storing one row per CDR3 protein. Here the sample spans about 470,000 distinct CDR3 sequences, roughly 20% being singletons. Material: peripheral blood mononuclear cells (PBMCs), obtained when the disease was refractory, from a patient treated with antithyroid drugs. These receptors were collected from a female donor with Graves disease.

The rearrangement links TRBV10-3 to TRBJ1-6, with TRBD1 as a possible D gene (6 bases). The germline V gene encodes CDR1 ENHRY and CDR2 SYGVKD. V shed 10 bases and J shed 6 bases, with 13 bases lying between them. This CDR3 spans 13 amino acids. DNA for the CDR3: TGTGCCACCTTGGACAGCCCTAATTCACCCCTCCACTTT. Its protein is CATLDSPNSPLHF.

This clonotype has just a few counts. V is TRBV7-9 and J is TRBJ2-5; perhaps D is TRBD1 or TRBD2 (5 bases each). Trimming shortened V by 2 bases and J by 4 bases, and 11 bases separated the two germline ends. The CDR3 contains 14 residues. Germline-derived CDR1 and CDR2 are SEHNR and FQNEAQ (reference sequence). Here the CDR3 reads CASSLMGERETQYF. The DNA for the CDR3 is TGTGCCAGCAGCTTAATGGGGGAACGAGAGACCCAGTACTTC.

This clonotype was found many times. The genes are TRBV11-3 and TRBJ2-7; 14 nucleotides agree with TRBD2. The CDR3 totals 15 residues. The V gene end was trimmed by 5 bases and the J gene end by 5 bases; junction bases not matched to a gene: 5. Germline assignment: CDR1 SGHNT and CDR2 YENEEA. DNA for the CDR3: TGTGCCAGCAGCATGGGACTAGCGGGAGTAGACGAGCAGTACTTC. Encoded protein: CASSMGLAGVDEQYF.

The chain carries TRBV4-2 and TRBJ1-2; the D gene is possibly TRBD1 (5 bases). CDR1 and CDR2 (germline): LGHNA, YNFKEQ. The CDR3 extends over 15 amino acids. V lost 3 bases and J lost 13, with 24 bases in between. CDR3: CASSQPGGDEIDFTF. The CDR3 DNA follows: TGTGCCAGCAGCCAGCCTGGGGGGGACGAGATAGACTTCACCTTC.